Listed below are T cell receptor beta chains from one sample, sequenced in a study of CD8 T cells in Susac syndrome. TCRdb recomputed calls from the immunoSEQ multiplex PCR reads with MiXCR, one row per CDR3 protein. In the table there are just over 150,000 distinct CDR3 sequences, around 95% of which are singletons. The sample consisted of CD8+ T cells from PBMCs. The source of these receptors is a human donor with multiple sclerosis. Each CDR3 is given with its conserved first and last residue. A D gene is named only where the DNA matches it firmly. Size is stated for part of the rows, as once, few or many counts, or as a class when the clone is expanded.

cdr3_nt	cdr3_aa	d_call	v_call	j_call	clone_size
TGTGCCAGCAGCGTAACAAGCTCCTACGAGCAGTACTTC	CASSVTSSYEQYF	-	TRBV27	TRBJ2-7	-
TGTGCCAGCAGCTCCACGACTAGCGGGGACCTAGTTGAGCAGTTCTTC	CASSSTTSGDLVEQFF	TRBD2	TRBV5-6	TRBJ2-1	-
TGCAGTGCTAGAGATCGGTTAGCAGGGACCTACGAGCAGTACTTC	CSARDRLAGTYEQYF	-	TRBV20-1	TRBJ2-7	-
TGTGCCAGCAGTTACGCTACATCTCTAGCCAAAAACATTCAGTACTTC	CASSYATSLAKNIQYF	-	TRBV12-3/TRBV12-4	TRBJ2-4	-
TGTGCTAGTGGTTTGTTCCAGGGGGCGCCTGGCTACACCTTC	CASGLFQGAPGYTF	TRBD1	TRBV12-5	TRBJ1-2	-
TGTGCCAGCAGCTTTGATGGCCAGACGTCCTATGGCTACACCTTC	CASSFDGQTSYGYTF	-	TRBV11-1	TRBJ1-2	-
TGTGCCAGCAGTTTGTGGACAGGGGTTGAAGCTTTCTTT	CASSLWTGVEAFF	TRBD1	TRBV27	TRBJ1-1	-
TGCAGTGCTTCGACAGGGGTGAGGTCCTACGAGCAGTACTTC	CSASTGVRSYEQYF	TRBD1	TRBV20-1	TRBJ2-7	-
TGTGCCAGCAGCCCAAGGCATACTGACTACGAGCAGTACTTC	CASSPRHTDYEQYF	-	TRBV13	TRBJ2-7	once
TGCAGTGCTAGAGATCTGCTAACAGATACGCAGTATTTT	CSARDLLTDTQYF	-	TRBV20-1	TRBJ2-3	once
TGTGCCAGCAGTCCCTTAACTAGCGGGGGGGCCAGGGGTGAGCAGTTCTTC	CASSPLTSGGARGEQFF	TRBD2	TRBV27	TRBJ2-1	-
TGCAGCGTTGACGGGCGAAGCCTTGGCAACTATGGCTACACCTTC	CSVDGRSLGNYGYTF	-	TRBV29-1	TRBJ1-2	-
TGTGCCAGCAGTTGGGGACTAGCGGAAAGGCAGTTCTTC	CASSWGLAERQFF	TRBD2	TRBV28	TRBJ2-1	-
TGTGCCAGCGGACAGGGAGGGGATCAGCCCCAGCATTTT	CASGQGGDQPQHF	TRBD1	TRBV19	TRBJ1-5	-